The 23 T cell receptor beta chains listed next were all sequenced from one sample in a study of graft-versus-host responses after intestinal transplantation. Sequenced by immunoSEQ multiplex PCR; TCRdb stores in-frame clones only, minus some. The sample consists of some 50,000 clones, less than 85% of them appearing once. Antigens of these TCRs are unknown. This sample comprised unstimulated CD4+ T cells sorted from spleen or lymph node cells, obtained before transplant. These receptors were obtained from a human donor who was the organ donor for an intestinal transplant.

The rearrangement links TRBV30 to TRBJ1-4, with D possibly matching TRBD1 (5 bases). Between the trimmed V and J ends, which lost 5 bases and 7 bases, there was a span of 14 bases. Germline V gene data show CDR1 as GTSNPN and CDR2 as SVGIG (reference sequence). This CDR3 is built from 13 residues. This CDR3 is CAWGTKWGEKLFF. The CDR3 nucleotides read TGTGCCTGGGGGACTAAATGGGGTGAAAAACTGTTTTTT.

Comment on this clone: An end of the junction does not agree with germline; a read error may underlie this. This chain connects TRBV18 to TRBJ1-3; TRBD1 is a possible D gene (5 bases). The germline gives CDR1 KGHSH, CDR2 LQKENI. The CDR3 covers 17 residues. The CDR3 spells CASAPLGRGNSGNTIYF. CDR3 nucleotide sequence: TGTGCCAGCGCACCCTTGGGGCGGGGCAACTCTGGAAACACCATATATTTT.

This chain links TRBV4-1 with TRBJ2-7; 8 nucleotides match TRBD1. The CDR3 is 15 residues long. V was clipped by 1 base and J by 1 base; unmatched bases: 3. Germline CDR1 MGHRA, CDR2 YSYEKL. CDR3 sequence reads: CASSQGRTGSYEQYF. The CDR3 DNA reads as TGCGCCAGCAGCCAAGGACGGACAGGGTCCTACGAGCAGTACTTC.

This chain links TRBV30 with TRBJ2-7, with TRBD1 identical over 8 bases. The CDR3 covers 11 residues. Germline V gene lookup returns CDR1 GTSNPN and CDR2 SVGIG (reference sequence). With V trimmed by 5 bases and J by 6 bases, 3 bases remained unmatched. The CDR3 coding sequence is TGTGCCTGGGCAACAGGGGGCGAGCAGTACTTC. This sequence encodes CAWATGGEQYF.

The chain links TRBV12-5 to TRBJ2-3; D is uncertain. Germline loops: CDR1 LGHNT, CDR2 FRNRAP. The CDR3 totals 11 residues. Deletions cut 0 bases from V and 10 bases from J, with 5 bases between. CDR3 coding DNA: TGTGCTAGTGGTTTGGTTGGGGCGCAGTATTTT. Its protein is CASGLVGAQYF.

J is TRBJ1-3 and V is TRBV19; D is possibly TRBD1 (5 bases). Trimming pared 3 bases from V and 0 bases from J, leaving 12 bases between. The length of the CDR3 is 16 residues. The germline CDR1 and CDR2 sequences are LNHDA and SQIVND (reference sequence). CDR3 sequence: CASSILREPSGNTIYF. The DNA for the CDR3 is TGTGCCAGTAGTATCCTCAGGGAGCCCTCTGGAAACACCATATATTTT.

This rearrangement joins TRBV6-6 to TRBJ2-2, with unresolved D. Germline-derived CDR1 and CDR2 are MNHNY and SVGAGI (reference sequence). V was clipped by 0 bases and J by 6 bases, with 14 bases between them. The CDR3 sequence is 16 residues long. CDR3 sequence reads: CASSYSPWVGAGELFF. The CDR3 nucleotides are TGTGCCAGCAGTTACTCGCCGTGGGTAGGCGCCGGGGAGCTGTTTTTT.

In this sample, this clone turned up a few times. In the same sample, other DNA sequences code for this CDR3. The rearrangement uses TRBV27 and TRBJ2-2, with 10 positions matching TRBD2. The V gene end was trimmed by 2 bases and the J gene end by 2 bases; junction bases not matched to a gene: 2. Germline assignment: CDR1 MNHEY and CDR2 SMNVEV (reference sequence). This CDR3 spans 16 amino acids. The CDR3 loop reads CASSLLAGANTGELFF. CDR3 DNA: TGTGCCAGCAGTTTACTAGCGGGAGCAAACACCGGGGAGCTGTTTTTT.

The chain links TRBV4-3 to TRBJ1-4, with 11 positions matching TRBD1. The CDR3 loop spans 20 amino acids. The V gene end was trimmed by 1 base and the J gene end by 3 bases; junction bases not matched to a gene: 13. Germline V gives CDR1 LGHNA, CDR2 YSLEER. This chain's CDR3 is CASSQGAGTGGVVANEKLFF. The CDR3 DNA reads TGCGCCAGCAGCCAAGGGGCCGGGACAGGGGGGGTTGTAGCTAATGAAAAACTGTTTTTT.

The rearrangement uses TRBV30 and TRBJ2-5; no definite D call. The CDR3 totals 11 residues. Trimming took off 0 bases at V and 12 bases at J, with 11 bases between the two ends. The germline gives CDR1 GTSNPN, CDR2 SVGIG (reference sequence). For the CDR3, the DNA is TGTGCCTGGAGTGTACGCCCCCCCGAGTACTTC. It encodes CAWSVRPPEYF.

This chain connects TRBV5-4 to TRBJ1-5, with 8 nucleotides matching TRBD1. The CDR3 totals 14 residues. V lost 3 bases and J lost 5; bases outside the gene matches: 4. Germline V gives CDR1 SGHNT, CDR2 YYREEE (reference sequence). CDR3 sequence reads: CASSSDRGYQPQHF. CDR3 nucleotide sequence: TGTGCCAGCAGCTCTGACAGGGGATATCAGCCCCAGCATTTT. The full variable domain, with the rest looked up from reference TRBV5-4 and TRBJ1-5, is ETGVTQSPTHLIKTRGQQVTLRCSSQSGHNTVSWYQQALGQGPQFIFQYYREEENGRGNFPPRFSGLQFPNYSSELNVNALELDDSALYLCASSSDRGYQPQHFGDGTRLSIL.

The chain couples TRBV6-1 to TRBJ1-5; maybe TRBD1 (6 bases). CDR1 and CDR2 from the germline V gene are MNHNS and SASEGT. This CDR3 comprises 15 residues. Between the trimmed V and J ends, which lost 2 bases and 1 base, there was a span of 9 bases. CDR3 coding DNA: TGTGCCAGCAGTGAAACCAGGGGCAGCAATCAGCCCCAGCATTTT. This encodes CASSETRGSNQPQHF.

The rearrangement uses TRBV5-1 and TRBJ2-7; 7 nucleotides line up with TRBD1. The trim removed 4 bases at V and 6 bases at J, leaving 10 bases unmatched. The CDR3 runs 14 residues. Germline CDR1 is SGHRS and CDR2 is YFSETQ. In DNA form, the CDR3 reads TGCGCCAGCAGCACGGACAGGCCACCGCGCGAGCAGTACTTC. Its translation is CASSTDRPPREQYF.

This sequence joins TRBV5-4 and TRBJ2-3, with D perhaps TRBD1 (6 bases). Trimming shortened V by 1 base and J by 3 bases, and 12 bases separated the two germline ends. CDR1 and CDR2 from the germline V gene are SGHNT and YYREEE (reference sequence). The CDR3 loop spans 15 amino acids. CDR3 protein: CASSLYRARTDTQYF. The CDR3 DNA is TGTGCCAGCAGCTTGTACAGGGCCCGTACAGATACGCAGTATTTT.

The chain's CDR3 is CASSLVLGIELPGELFF. CDR3 nucleotide sequence: TGCGCCAGCAGCTTGGTTCTTGGGATAGAGCTCCCCGGGGAGCTGTTTTTT. The V call is TRBV5-1, the J call TRBJ2-2; D call uncertain. This CDR3 is 17 amino acids long. Germline V lookup: CDR1 SGHRS, CDR2 YFSETQ. Trimming removed 0 bases at V and 6 bases at J, with 18 bases between.

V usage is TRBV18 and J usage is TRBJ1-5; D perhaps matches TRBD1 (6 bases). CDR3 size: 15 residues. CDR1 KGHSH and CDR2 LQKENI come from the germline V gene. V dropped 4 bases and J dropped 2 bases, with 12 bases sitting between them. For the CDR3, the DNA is TGTGCCAGCTCACGGAAGGGGGGAGGCAATCAGCCCCAGCATTTT. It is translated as CASSRKGGGNQPQHF. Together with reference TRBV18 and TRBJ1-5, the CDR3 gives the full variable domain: NAGVMQNPRHLVRRRGQEARLRCSPMKGHSHVYWYRQLPEEGLKFMVYLQKENIIDESGMPKERFSAEFPKEGPSILRIQQVVRGDSAAYFCASSRKGGGNQPQHFGDGTRLSIL.

The CDR3 coding sequence is TGTGCCAGCAGTTTGAGCAGGGCCACAGATACGCAGTATTTT. This gives the protein CASSLSRATDTQYF. J is TRBJ2-3 and V is TRBV27; D is possibly TRBD1 (5 bases). Deletions cut 3 bases from V and 2 bases from J, with 9 bases between. This CDR3 has 14 amino acids. Germline V lookup: CDR1 MNHEY, CDR2 SMNVEV (reference sequence).

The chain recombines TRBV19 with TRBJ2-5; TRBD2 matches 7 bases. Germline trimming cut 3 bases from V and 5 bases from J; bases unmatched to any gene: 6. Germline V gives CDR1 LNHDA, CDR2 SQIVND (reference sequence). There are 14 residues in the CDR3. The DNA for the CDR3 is TGTGCCAGTAGTATGGGAGGGGCCGGGGAGACCCAGTACTTC. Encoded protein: CASSMGGAGETQYF.

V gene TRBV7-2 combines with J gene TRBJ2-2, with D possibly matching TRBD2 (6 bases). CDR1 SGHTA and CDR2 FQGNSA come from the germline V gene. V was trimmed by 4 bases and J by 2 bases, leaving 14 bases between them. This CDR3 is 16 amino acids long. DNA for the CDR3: TGTGCCAGCAGCTGGGCAAGGCGGGGAAACACCGGGGAGCTGTTTTTT. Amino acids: CASSWARRGNTGELFF.

The CDR3 bases are TGTGCCTGGAGCATAGGAGGGGAGACCCAGTACTTC. This codes for CAWSIGGETQYF. The rearrangement joins TRBV30 to TRBJ2-5; possibly TRBD2 for D (6 bases). Between the trimmed V and J ends, which lost 3 bases and 5 bases, there was a span of 10 bases. Germline lookup yields CDR1 GTSNPN and CDR2 SVGIG (reference sequence). CDR3 length: 12 residues.

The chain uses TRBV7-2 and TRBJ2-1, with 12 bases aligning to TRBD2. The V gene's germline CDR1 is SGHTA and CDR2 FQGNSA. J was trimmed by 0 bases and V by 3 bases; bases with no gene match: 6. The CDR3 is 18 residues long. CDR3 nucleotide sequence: TGTGCCAGCAGCTTGCTAGCGGGGGGGTCCTACTCCTACAATGAGCAGTTCTTC. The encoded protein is CASSLLAGGSYSYNEQFF.

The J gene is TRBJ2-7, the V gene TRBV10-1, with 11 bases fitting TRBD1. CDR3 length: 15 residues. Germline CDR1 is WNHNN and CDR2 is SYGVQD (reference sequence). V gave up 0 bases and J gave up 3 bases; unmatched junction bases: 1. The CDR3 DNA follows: TGCGCCAGCAGTGAGTCCGGGACAGGGGGCTACGAGCAGTACTTC. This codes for CASSESGTGGYEQYF.

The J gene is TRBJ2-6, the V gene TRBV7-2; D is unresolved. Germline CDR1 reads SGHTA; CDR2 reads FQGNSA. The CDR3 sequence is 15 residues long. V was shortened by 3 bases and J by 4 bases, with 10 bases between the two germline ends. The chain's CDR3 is CASSFQPTGANVLTF. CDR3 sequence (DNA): TGTGCCAGCAGCTTCCAGCCTACAGGGGCCAACGTCCTGACTTTC. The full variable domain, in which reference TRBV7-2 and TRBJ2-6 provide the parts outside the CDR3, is GAGVSQSPSNKVTEKGKDVELRCDPISGHTALYWYRQSLGQGLEFLIYFQGNSAPDKSGLPSDRFSAERTGGSVSTLTIQRTQQEDSAVYLCASSFQPTGANVLTFGAGSRLTVL.